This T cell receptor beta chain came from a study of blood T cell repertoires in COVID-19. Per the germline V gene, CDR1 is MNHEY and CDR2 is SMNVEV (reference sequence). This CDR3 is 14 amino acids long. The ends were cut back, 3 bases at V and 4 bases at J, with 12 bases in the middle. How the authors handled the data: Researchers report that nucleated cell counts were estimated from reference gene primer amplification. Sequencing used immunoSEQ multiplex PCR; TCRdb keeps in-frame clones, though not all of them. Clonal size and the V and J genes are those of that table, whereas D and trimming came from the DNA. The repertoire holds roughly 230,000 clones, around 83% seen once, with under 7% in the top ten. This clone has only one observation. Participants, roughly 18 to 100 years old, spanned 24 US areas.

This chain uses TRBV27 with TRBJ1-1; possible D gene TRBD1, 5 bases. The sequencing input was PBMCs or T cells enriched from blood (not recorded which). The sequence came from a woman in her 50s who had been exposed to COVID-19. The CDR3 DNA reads TGTGCCAGCAGTTTCAGGGTCCCGACCACTGAAGCTTTCTTT. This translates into CASSFRVPTTEAFF.